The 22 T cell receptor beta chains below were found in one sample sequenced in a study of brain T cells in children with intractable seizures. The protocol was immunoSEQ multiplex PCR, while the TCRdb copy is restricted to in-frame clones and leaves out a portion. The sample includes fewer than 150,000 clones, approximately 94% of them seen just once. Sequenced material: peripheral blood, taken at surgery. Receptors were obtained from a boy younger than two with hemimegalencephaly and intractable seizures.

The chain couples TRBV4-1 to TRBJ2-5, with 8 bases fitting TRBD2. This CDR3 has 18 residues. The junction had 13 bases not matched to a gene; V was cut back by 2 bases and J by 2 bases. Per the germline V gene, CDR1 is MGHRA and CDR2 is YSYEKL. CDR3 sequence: CASSQNVRSGTGQETQYF. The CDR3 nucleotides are TGCGCCAGCAGCCAAAACGTCCGTAGCGGGACGGGGCAAGAGACCCAGTACTTC.

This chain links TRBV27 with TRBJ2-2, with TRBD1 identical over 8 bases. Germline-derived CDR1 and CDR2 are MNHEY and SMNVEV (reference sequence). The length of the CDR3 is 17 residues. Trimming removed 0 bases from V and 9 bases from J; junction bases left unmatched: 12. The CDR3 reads CASSLSGSQGAYRELFF. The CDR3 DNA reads TGTGCCAGCAGTTTATCGGGATCGCAGGGGGCGTACCGGGAGCTGTTTTTT.

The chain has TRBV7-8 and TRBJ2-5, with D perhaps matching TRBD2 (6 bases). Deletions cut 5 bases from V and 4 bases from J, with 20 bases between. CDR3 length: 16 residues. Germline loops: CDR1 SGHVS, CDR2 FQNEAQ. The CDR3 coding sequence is TGTGCCAGCAGCGCCCATTTGGAGGGACGGGGAGAGACCCAGTACTTC. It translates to CASSAHLEGRGETQYF.

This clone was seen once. CDR3 amino acids: CASGNKETQYF. The CDR3 nucleotides read TGCGCCAGCGGAAATAAAGAGACCCAGTACTTC. The rearrangement uses TRBV5-1 and TRBJ2-5; unclear D gene. The CDR3 runs 11 residues. Germline CDR1 SGHRS, CDR2 YFSETQ. V gave up 7 bases and J gave up 3 bases, with 7 bases separating them.

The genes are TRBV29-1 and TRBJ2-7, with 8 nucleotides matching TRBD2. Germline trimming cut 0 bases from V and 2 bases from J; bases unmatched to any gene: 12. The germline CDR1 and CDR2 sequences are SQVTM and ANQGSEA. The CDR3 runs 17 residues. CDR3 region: CSVEDPSGGPNPYEQYF. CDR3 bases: TGCAGCGTTGAAGATCCAAGCGGGGGCCCGAATCCCTACGAGCAGTACTTC.

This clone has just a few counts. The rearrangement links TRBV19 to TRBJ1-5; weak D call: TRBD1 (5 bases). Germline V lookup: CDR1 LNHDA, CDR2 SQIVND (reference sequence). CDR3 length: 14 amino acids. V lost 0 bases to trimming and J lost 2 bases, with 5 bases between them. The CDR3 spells CASSIETGNQPQHF. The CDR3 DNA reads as TGTGCCAGTAGTATAGAGACAGGCAATCAGCCCCAGCATTTT.

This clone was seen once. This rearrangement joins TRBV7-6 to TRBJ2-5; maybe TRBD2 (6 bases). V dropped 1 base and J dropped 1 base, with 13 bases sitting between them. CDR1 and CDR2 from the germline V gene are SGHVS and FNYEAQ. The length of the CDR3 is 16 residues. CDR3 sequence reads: CASSLVWRGVQETQYF. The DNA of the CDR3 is TGTGCCAGCAGCTTAGTGTGGAGGGGTGTCCAAGAGACCCAGTACTTC.

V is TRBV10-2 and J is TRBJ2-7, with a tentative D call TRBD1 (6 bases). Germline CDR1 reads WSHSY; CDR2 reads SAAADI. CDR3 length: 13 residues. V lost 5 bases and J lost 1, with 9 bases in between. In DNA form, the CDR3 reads TGCGCCAGCAGTCCAGGACAGTCCTACGAGCAGTACTTC. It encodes CASSPGQSYEQYF.

CDR3: CASSRPYDNEQFF. CDR3 in DNA: TGTGCCAGCAGTCGGCCGTATGACAATGAGCAGTTCTTC. V usage is TRBV28 and J usage is TRBJ2-1; no reliable D call. CDR3 size: 13 residues. Germline-derived CDR1 and CDR2 are MDHEN and SYDVKM. V was cut by 5 bases and J by 5 bases, with 10 bases left in between.

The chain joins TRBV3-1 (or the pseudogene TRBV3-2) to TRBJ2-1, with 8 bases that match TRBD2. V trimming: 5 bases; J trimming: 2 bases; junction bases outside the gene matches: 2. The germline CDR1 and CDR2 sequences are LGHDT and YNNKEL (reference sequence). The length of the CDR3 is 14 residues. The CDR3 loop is CASSLAGTYNEQFF. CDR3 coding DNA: TGTGCCAGCAGCTTAGCGGGAACCTACAATGAGCAGTTCTTC.

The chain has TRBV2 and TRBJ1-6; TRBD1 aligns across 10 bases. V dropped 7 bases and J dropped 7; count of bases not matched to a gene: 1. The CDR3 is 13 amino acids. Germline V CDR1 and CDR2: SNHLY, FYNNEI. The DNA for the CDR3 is TGTGCCAGCAAGACAGGGGGCAATTCACCCCTCCACTTT. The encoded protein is CASKTGGNSPLHF.

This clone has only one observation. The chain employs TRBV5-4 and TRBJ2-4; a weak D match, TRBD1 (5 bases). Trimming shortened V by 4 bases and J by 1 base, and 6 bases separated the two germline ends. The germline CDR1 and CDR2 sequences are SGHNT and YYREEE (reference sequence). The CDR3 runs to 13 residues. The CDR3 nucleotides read TGTGCCAGCAGCAAGGGGGCCAAAAACATTCAGTACTTC. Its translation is CASSKGAKNIQYF.

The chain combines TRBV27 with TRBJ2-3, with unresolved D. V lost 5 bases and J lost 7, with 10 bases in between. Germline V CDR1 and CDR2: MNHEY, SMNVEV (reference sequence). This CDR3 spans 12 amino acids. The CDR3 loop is CASSQNLHTQYF. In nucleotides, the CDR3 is TGTGCCAGCAGTCAGAACCTACATACGCAGTATTTT.

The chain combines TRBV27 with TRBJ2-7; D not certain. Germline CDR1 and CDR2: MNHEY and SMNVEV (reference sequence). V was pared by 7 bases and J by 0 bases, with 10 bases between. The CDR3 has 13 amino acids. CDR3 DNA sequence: TGTGCCAGCACGGCACTAAACTCCTACGAGCAGTACTTC. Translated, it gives CASTALNSYEQYF.

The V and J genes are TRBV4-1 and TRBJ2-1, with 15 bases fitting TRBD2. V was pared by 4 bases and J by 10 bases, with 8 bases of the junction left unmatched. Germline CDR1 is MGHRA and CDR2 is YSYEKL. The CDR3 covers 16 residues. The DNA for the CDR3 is TGCGCCAGCAGCCCTGCTGGACTAGCGGGAGGGGGAGAGCAGTTCTTC. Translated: CASSPAGLAGGGEQFF.

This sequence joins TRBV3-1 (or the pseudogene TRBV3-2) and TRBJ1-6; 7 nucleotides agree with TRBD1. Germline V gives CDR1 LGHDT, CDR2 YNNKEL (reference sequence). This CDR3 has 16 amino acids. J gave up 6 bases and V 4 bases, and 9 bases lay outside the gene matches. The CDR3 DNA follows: TGTGCCAGCAGCCTCACCACCGGGACAGCTAATTCACCCCTCCACTTT. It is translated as CASSLTTGTANSPLHF.

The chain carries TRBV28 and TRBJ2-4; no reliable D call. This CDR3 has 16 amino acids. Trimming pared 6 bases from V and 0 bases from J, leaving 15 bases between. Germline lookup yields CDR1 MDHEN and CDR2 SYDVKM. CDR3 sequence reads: CASRSGLTLAKNIQYF. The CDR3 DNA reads TGTGCCAGCAGATCGGGCCTTACCCTAGCCAAAAACATTCAGTACTTC.

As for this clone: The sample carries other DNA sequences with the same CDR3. CDR3 amino acids: CASSPKGGNTEAFF. The DNA for the CDR3 is TGTGCCAGCTCACCCAAGGGGGGGAACACTGAAGCTTTCTTT. V gene TRBV18 combines with J gene TRBJ1-1; D possibly corresponds to TRBD1 (6 bases). CDR3 size: 14 residues. Trimming stripped 3 bases from V and 1 base from J, with 9 bases between. In germline, CDR1 is KGHSH, CDR2 LQKENI. The full variable domain, in which reference TRBV18 and TRBJ1-1 provide the parts outside the CDR3, is NAGVMQNPRHLVRRRGQEARLRCSPMKGHSHVYWYRQLPEEGLKFMVYLQKENIIDESGMPKERFSAEFPKEGPSILRIQQVVRGDSAAYFCASSPKGGNTEAFFGQGTRLTVV.

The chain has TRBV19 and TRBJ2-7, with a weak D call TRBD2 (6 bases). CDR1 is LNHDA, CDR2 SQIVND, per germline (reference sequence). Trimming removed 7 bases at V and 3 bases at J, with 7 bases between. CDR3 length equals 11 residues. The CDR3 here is CASMGGYEQYF. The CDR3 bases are TGTGCCAGTATGGGGGGCTACGAGCAGTACTTC.

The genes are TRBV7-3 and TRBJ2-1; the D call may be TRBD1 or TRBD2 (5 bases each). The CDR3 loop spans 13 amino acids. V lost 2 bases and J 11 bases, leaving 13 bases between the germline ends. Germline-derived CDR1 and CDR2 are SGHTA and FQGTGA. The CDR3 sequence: CASSLAKRGQQFF. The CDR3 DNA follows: TGTGCCAGCAGCTTAGCAAAAAGGGGACAGCAGTTCTTC.

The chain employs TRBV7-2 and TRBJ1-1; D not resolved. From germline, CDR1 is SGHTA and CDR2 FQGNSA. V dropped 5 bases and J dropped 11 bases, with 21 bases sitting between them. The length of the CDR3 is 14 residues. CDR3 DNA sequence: TGTGCCAGCAGCCAGGACGGACGGCCCAGTCGGGCTTTCTTT. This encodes CASSQDGRPSRAFF.

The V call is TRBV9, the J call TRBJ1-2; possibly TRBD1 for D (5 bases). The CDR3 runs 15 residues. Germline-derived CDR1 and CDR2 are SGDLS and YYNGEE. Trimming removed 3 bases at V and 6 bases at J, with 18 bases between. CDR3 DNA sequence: TGTGCCAGCAGCGCCCTCCGGGGCCCGTGGGATGGCTACACCTTC. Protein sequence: CASSALRGPWDGYTF.